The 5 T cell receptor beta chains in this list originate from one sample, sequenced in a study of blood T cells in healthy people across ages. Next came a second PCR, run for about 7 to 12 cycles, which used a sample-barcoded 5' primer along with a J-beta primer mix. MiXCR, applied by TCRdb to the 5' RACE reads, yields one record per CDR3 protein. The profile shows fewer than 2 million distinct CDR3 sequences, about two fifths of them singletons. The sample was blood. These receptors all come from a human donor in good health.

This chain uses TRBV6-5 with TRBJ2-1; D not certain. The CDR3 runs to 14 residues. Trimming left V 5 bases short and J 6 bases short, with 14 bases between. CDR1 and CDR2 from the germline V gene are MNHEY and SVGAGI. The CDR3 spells CASSKSKGSNEQFF. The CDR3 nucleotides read TGTGCCAGCAGTAAATCCAAGGGATCCAATGAGCAGTTCTTC.

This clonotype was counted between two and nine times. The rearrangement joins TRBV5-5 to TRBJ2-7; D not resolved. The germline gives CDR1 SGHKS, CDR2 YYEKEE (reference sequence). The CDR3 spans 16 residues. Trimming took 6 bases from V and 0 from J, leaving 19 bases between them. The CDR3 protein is CASNLPSGRSSYEQYF. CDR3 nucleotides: TGTGCCAGCAACCTTCCCTCGGGCAGGAGCTCCTACGAGCAGTACTTC.

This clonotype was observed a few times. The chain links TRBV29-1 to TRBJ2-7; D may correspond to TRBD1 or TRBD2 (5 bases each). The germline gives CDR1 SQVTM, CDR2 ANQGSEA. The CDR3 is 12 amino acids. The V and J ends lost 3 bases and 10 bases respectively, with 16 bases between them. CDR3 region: CSVEGTLGTQYF. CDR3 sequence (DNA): TGCAGCGTTGAGGGGACCCTCGGTACCCAGTACTTC.

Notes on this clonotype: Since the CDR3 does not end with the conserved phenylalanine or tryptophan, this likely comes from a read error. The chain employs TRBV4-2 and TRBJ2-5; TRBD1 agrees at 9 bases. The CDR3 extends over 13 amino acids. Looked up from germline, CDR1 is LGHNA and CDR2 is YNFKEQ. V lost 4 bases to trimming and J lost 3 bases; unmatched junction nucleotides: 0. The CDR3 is CASSRDREETQYC. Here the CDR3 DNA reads TGTGCCAGCAGCCGGGACAGGGAAGAGACCCAGTACTGC.

The CDR3 region is CAIGGTATNSPLHF. The CDR3 coding sequence is TGTGCCATAGGGGGGACAGCCACTAATTCACCCCTCCACTTT. The chain employs TRBV10-3 and TRBJ1-6, with 7 bases that match TRBD1. This CDR3 is 14 amino acids long. The germline V gene encodes CDR1 ENHRY and CDR2 SYGVKD. The junction had 8 bases not matched to a gene; V was cut back by 9 bases and J by 6 bases.